Listed below are T cell receptor beta chains from one sample, sequenced in a study of cytotoxic CD8 clonotypes in ibrutinib-treated CLL. Assay: immunoSEQ multiplex PCR; the TCRdb copy retains only in-frame clones and omits some. The table records 250,000 or so clones, less than 75% of them present only once. The sample consisted of PBMCs, taken after 24 months of ibrutinib treatment. These receptors were collected from a human donor with chronic lymphocytic leukemia. CDR3s include the opening cysteine and the closing phenylalanine or tryptophan. D genes are given only for firm matches. Where a row states a size, it is once, few, many or the class of an expanded clone; other rows omit it.

CDR3 DNA | CDR3 protein | D gene | clone size | J gene | V gene
TGCAGCGTACCAAGTGGGGGGGGAAGCTCCTACAATGAGCAGTTCTTC | CSVPSGGGSSYNEQFF | TRBD2 | . | TRBJ2-1 | TRBV29-1
TGTGCCAGCAGCCGGAGCGGAGGGGAGACCCAGTACTTC | CASSRSGGETQYF | . | . | TRBJ2-5 | TRBV11-2
TGTGCCACCGAGGGCGGGACTCCAAATGAGCAGTACTTC | CATEGGTPNEQYF | . | . | TRBJ2-7 | TRBV2
TGTGCCAGCAGCGCGACCGGGACTAGCGAAGACAATGAGCAGTTCTTC | CASSATGTSEDNEQFF | TRBD2 | . | TRBJ2-1 | TRBV6-6
TGTGCCAGCCGCTCTGGGGGCAGGGTGACAGATACGCAGTATTTT | CASRSGGRVTDTQYF | . | . | TRBJ2-3 | TRBV27
TGTGCCAGCAGTCCTCAGGGATATAGCAATCAGCCCCAGCATTTT | CASSPQGYSNQPQHF | . | . | TRBJ1-5 | TRBV2
TGTGCCAGTAGTGCCCAGCTAGACACAGATACGCAGTATTTT | CASSAQLDTDTQYF | . | . | TRBJ2-3 | TRBV19
TGCGCCAGCAGCTTGGACGGGGAGTCCCAAGAGACCCAGTACTTC | CASSLDGESQETQYF | . | . | TRBJ2-5 | TRBV5-1
TGTGCCAGCAGCTTATACGGGAGGGCCTTGGGGGGAGATACGCAGTATTTT | CASSLYGRALGGDTQYF | TRBD2 | few | TRBJ2-3 | TRBV7-9
TGCGCCAGCAGCCCCCTCACTAGCGGGAGGGTCAATGAGCAGTTCTTC | CASSPLTSGRVNEQFF | TRBD2 | . | TRBJ2-1 | TRBV5-1
TGTGCCAGCAGAGAAGGGGGGGATCGCAACGAGCAGTACTTC | CASREGGDRNEQYF | . | once | TRBJ2-7 | TRBV6-5
TGTGCCAGCAGTTTAGGGGCAGGTAGCACAGATACGCAGTATTTT | CASSLGAGSTDTQYF | . | few | TRBJ2-3 | TRBV28
TGTGCCAGCAGTTTGTGGCGAGACGAGCAGTACTTC | CASSLWRDEQYF | . | once | TRBJ2-7 | TRBV28
TGTGCCAGCAGACCCGAAGGGGAGACCCAGTACTTC | CASRPEGETQYF | . | . | TRBJ2-5 | TRBV25-1
TGTGCCAGCTCACCAGGTGCGACAAGCCCCTATGGCTACACCTTC | CASSPGATSPYGYTF | . | . | TRBJ1-2 | TRBV18
TGTGCCAGCAGTTTCATAGCGGGAGTGCCAGATACGCAGTATTTT | CASSFIAGVPDTQYF | TRBD2 | . | TRBJ2-3 | TRBV28
TGTGCCAGCAGTCCCGACAAAAATGCGGGGACCCAGTACTTC | CASSPDKNAGTQYF | . | . | TRBJ2-5 | TRBV27
TGTGCCAGCAGTTACTCCCGACAGGGAGGTGAAAAACTGTTTTTT | CASSYSRQGGEKLFF | TRBD1 | . | TRBJ1-4 | TRBV6-5
TGTGCCAGCACATTTGGAGCCACAGATACGCAGTATTTT | CASTFGATDTQYF | . | . | TRBJ2-3 | TRBV7-2